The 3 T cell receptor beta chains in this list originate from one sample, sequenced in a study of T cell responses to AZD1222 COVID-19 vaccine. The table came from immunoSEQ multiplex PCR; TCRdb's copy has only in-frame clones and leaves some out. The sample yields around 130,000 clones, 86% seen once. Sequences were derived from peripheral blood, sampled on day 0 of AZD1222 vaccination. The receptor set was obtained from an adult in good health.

CDR3 sequence (DNA): TGTGCCAGCAGTTTACAGGGGTACGAGCAGTACTTC. Translated, it gives CASSLQGYEQYF. The V and J genes are TRBV28 and TRBJ2-7; tentatively, D is TRBD1 (6 bases). V lost 2 bases and J 4 bases, leaving 6 bases between the germline ends. CDR3 size: 12 residues. Looked up from germline, CDR1 is MDHEN and CDR2 is SYDVKM.

The CDR3 DNA sequence: TGTGCCAGCAAGCCCCGGGACTATGACCAGCCCCAGCATTTT. Translating gives CASKPRDYDQPQHF. V is TRBV6-5 and J is TRBJ1-5; D is perhaps TRBD1 (5 bases). The ends were cut back, 7 bases at V and 7 bases at J, with 17 bases in the middle. Germline CDR1 is MNHEY and CDR2 is SVGAGI. The CDR3 is made up of 14 amino acids.

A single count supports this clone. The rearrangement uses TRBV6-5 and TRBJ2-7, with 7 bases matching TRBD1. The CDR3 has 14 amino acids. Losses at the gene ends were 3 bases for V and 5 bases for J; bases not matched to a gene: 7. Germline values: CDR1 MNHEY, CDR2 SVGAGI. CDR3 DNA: TGTGCCAGCAGTTATGTAGGGGGCGTCGACGAGCAGTACTTC. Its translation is CASSYVGGVDEQYF.